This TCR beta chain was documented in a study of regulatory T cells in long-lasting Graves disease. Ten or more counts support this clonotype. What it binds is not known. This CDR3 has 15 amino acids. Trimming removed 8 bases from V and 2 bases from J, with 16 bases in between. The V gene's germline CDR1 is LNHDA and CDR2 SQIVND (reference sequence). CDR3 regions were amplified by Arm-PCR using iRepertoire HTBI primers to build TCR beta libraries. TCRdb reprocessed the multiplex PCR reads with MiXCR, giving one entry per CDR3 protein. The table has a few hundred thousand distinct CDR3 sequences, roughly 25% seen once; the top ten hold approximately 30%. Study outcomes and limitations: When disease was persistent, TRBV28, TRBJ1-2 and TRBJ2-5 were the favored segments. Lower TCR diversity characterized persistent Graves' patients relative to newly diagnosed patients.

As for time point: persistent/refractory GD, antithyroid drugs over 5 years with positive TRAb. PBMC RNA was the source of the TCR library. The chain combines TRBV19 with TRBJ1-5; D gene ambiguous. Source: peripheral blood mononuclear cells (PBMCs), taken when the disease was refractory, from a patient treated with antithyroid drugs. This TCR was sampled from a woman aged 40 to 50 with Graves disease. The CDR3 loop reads CASAPRPGGNQPQHF. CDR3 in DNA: TGTGCCAGTGCTCCACGGCCGGGCGGCAATCAGCCCCAGCATTTT.